The present T cell receptor (beta chain) was sequenced within a study of sequential checkpoint blockade in melanoma. At the level of the study: First-line arms were nivolumab then ipilimumab, or the reverse, randomized 1:1.

The treatment denotes: randomized to nivolumab then ipilimumab (arm A) or the reverse (arm B). Patients had received no earlier DNA-damaging chemotherapy. From thawed PBMCs, live CD3+CD8+ cells negative for CD19 and CD56 were sorted. The V end lost 5 bases, the J end lost 7 bases, and 14 bases lay between the germline ends. Germline V gives CDR1 MNHEY, CDR2 SMNVEV (reference sequence). The CDR3 sequence is 14 residues long. Method: immunoSEQ multiplex PCR; TCRdb's copy keeps in-frame clones and lacks some. The profile shows about 7,700 clones, 50% to 75% of them singletons. The chain joins TRBV27 to TRBJ1-4; possible D gene TRBD1, 5 bases. The origin of this receptor is a human donor with melanoma. The sequencing here drew on CD8+ T cells sorted from blood (inferred from file names), taken from a patient given nivolumab and ipilimumab in sequence. The CDR3 region is CASSTLGAGEKLFF. DNA for the CDR3: TGTGCCAGCAGTACTTTAGGGGCCGGTGAAAAACTGTTTTTT.